This TCR beta chain was recovered during a study of blood T cell repertoires in COVID-19. The germline V and J ends were trimmed by 0 bases and 3 bases, with 9 bases remaining between them. This CDR3 contains 15 residues. Germline V lookup: CDR1 LGHDT, CDR2 YNNKEL (reference sequence). Clones were sequenced by immunoSEQ multiplex PCR, and TCRdb holds only the in-frame ones, with some missing. Of 90,000 to 120,000 clones listed, approximately 81% were seen once; the top ten hold approximately 4.1%. This clone was counted a few times. The clonotype originates from a human donor in a cohort sampled during active COVID-19. Sequenced sample: peripheral blood. This chain connects TRBV3-1 (or the pseudogene TRBV3-2) to TRBJ2-1; TRBD2 is a possible D gene (6 bases). CDR3 sequence reads: CASSQDPRDYNEQFF. DNA of the CDR3: TGTGCCAGCAGCCAAGATCCGCGGGACTACAATGAGCAGTTCTTC.